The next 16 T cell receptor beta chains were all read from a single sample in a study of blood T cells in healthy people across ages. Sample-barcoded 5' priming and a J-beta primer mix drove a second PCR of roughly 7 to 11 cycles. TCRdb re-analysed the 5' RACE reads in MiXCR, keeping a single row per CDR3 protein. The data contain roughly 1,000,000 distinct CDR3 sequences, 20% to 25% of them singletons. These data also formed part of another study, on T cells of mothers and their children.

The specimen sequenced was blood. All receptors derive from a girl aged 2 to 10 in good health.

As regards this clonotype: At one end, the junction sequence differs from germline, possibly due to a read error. The CDR3 here is CASREVSYEQYF. The CDR3 nucleotides read TGTGCCAGCAGGGAAGTCTCCTACGAGCAGTACTTC. The rearrangement links TRBV2 to TRBJ2-7; D gene unclear. The CDR3 contains 12 residues. Germline CDR1 and CDR2: SNHLY and FYNNEI. Variable domain in full (rest from reference TRBV2 and TRBJ2-7): EPEVTQTPSHQVTQMGQEVILRCVPISNHLYFYWYRQILGQKVEFLVSFYNNEISEKSEIFDDQFSVERPDGSNFTLKIRSTKLEDSAMYFCASREVSYEQYFGPGTRLTVT.

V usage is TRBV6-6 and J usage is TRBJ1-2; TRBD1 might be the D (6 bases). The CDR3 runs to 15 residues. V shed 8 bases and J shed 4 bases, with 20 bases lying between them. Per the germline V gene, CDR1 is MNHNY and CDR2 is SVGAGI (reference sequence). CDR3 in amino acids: CASQFRDTVVYGYTF. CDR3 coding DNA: TGTGCCAGCCAATTCCGGGACACGGTGGTCTATGGCTACACCTTC.

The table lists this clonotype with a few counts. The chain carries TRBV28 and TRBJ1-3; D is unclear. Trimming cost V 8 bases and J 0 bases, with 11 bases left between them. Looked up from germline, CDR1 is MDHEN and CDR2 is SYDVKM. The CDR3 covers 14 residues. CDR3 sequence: CASEAVYSGNTIYF. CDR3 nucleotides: TGTGCCAGCGAGGCCGTTTACTCTGGAAACACCATATATTTT.

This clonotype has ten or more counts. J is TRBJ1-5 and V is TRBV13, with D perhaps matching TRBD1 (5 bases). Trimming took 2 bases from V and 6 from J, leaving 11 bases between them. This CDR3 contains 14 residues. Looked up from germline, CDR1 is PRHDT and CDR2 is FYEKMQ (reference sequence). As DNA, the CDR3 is TGTGCCAGCAGCTTACAGGGAGATGGTCAGCCCCAGCATTTT. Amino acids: CASSLQGDGQPQHF.

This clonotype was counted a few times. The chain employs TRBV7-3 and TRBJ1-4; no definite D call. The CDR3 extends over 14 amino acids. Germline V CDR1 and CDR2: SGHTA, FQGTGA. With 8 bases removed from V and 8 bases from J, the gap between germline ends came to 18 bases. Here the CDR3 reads CASHRRQIREKLFF. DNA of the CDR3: TGTGCCAGCCACCGACGACAAATTAGGGAAAAACTGTTTTTT.

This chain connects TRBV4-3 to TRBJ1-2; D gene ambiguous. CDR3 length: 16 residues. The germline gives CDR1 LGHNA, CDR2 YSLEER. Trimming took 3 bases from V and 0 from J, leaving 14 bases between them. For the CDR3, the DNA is TGCGCCAGCAGCCAGGGGAGGATCCAGACTAACTATGGCTACACCTTC. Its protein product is CASSQGRIQTNYGYTF.

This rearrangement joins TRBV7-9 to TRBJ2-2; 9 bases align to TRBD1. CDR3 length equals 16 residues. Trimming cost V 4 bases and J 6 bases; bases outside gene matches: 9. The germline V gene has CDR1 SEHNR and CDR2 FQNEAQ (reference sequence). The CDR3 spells CASSYTGGSFPGELFF. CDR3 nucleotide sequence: TGTGCCAGCAGCTATACAGGGGGCAGTTTCCCCGGGGAGCTGTTTTTT.

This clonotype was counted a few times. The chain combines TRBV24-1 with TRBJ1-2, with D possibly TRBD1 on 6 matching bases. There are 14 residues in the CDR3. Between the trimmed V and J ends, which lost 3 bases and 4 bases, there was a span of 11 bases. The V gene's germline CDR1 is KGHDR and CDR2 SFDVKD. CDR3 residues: CATSDDRFFYGYTF. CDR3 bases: TGTGCCACCAGTGATGACAGGTTTTTCTATGGCTACACCTTC.

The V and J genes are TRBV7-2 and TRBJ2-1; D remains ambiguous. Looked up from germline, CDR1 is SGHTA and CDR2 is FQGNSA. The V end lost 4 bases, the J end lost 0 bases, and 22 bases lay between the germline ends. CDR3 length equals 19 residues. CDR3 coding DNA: TGTGCCAGCAGCTCAGACTCCGCACTACTCCCCGCCTCCTACAATGAGCAGTTCTTC. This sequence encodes CASSSDSALLPASYNEQFF.

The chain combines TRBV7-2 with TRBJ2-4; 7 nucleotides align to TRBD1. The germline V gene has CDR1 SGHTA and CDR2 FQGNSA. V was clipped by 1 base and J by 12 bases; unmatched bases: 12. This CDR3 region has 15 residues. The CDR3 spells CASSLGLGTGDGQYF. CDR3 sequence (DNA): TGTGCCAGCAGCTTAGGGTTAGGAACAGGGGACGGTCAGTACTTC. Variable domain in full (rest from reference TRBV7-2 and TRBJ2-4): GAGVSQSPSNKVTEKGKDVELRCDPISGHTALYWYRQSLGQGLEFLIYFQGNSAPDKSGLPSDRFSAERTGGSVSTLTIQRTQQEDSAVYLCASSLGLGTGDGQYFGAGTRLSVL.

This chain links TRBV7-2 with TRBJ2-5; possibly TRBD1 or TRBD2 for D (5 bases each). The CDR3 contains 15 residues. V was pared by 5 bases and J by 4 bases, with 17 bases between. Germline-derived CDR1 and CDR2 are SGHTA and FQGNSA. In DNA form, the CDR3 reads TGTGCCAGCAGCGGCTCGGGACGGACGTTAGAGACCCAGTACTTC. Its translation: CASSGSGRTLETQYF.

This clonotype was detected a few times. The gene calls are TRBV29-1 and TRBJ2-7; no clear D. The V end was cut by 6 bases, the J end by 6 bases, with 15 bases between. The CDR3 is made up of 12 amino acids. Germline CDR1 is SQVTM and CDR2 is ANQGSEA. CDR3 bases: TGCAGCGTCTATAACGGGCCTCTCGAGCAGTACTTC. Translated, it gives CSVYNGPLEQYF.

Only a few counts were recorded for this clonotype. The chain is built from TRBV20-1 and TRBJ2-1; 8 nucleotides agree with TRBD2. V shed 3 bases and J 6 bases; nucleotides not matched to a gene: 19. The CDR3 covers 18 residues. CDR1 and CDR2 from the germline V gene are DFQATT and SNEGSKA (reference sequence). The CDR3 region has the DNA TGCAGTGCTAGGGCAACCAAAGGCGGGAGGAGCGGGAGCAATGAGCAGTTCTTC. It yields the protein CSARATKGGRSGSNEQFF.

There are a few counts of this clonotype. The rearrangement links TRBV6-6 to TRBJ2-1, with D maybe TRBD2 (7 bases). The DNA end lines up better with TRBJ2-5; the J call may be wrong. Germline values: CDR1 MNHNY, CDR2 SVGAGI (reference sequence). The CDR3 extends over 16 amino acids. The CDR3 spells CASRGIRGGASETQYF. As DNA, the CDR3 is TGTGCCAGCAGGGGTATTAGAGGGGGGGCGTCGGAGACCCAGTACTTC.

CDR3 region: CSAFWEGLRDEQFF. CDR3 in DNA: TGCAGTGCTTTCTGGGAGGGCTTGAGGGATGAGCAGTTCTTC. The rearrangement links TRBV20-1 to TRBJ2-1, with TRBD2 matching over 7 bases. J gave up 8 bases and V 5 bases, and 12 bases lay outside the gene matches. The CDR3 spans 14 residues. CDR1 is DFQATT, CDR2 SNEGSKA, per germline (reference sequence).

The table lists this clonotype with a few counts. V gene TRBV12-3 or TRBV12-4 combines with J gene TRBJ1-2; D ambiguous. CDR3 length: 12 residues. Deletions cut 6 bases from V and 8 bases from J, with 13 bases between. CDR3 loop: CASSPVEFGYTF. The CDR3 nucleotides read TGTGCCAGCAGCCCTGTTGAGTTCGGCTACACCTTC.